A single sample is the source of the 23 T cell receptor beta chains below, sequenced in a study of OX40 agonist ivuxolimab in advanced cancers. Some clones are missing from TCRdb's copy, which holds only in-frame ones; the method was immunoSEQ multiplex PCR. Here the sample spans nearly 70,000 clones, more than 75% being singletons. The sequencing used CD4+ or CD8+ T cells sorted from blood, collected in a trial of the OX40 agonist ivuxolimab. Receptor source: an adult with an advanced solid tumor such as melanoma, head and neck, liver or kidney cancer.

The chain combines TRBV30 with TRBJ2-7, with 9 bases fitting TRBD1. Germline CDR1 and CDR2: GTSNPN and SVGIG (reference sequence). This CDR3 contains 15 residues. With V trimmed by 2 bases and J by 2 bases, 7 bases remained unmatched. CDR3 DNA sequence: TGTGCCTGGAGTCCGGGACAGGGTATACCCTACGAGCAGTACTTC. This sequence encodes CAWSPGQGIPYEQYF. Together with reference TRBV30 and TRBJ2-7, the CDR3 gives the full variable domain: SQTIHQWPATLVQPVGSPLSLECTVEGTSNPNLYWYRQAAGRGLQLLFYSVGIGQISSEVPQNLSASRPQDRQFILSSKKLLLSDSGFYLCAWSPGQGIPYEQYFGPGTRLTVT.

The genes are TRBV15 and TRBJ1-4; D call uncertain. The germline gives CDR1 LNHNV, CDR2 YYDKDF (reference sequence). The CDR3 is 13 amino acids. With 0 bases removed from V and 5 bases from J, the gap between germline ends came to 4 bases. The CDR3 reads CATSREHNEKLFF. The CDR3 DNA sequence: TGTGCCACCAGCAGAGAACACAATGAAAAACTGTTTTTT.

This clone was detected only once. J is TRBJ2-1 and V is TRBV4-2; TRBD1 aligns across 10 bases. V gave up 1 base and J gave up 13 bases; unmatched junction bases: 13. Germline lookup yields CDR1 LGHNA and CDR2 YNFKEQ. CDR3 length: 16 amino acids. The CDR3 DNA is TGTGCCAGCAGCCAAGGGCCCGGACAGGGGGTAGTGCCACAGTTCTTC. It codes for CASSQGPGQGVVPQFF.

The chain employs TRBV6-6 and TRBJ1-2; D uncertain. The germline V gene encodes CDR1 MNHNY and CDR2 SVGAGI (reference sequence). V dropped 2 bases and J dropped 3 bases, with 13 bases sitting between them. This CDR3 has 15 amino acids. CDR3 loop: CASSYERAKDYGYTF. The CDR3 coding sequence is TGTGCCAGCAGTTACGAGCGGGCTAAGGACTATGGCTACACCTTC.

The chain combines TRBV30 with TRBJ2-6; D call uncertain. V lost 7 bases and J 0 bases, leaving 7 bases between the germline ends. Germline values: CDR1 GTSNPN, CDR2 SVGIG (reference sequence). CDR3 length equals 13 residues. CDR3 protein: CASRISGANVLTF. CDR3 nucleotides: TGTGCCTCGAGGATCTCTGGGGCCAACGTCCTGACTTTC.

The chain uses TRBV5-1 and TRBJ2-7, with no clear D. V lost 0 bases, J lost 2 bases, and 15 bases lay in between. This CDR3 has 16 residues. Germline V CDR1 and CDR2: SGHRS, YFSETQ. Here the CDR3 DNA reads TGCGCCAGCAGCTTGGGCTCGCCAGCAAATGCCTACGAGCAGTACTTC. Protein product: CASSLGSPANAYEQYF. Looking up the rest from reference TRBV5-1 and TRBJ2-7 gives the full variable domain: KAGVTQTPRYLIKTRGQQVTLSCSPISGHRSVSWYQQTPGQGLQFLFEYFSETQRNKGNFPGRFSGRQFSNSRSEMNVSTLELGDSALYLCASSLGSPANAYEQYFGPGTRLTVT.

The chain has TRBV2 and TRBJ1-1; TRBD1 agrees at 7 bases. This CDR3 has 14 residues. Germline CDR1 SNHLY, CDR2 FYNNEI. The J segment lost 4 bases and the V segment lost 7 bases, leaving 9 bases of the junction unmatched. This CDR3 reads CASNTGQSPTEAFF. CDR3 coding DNA: TGTGCCAGCAACACGGGACAGTCCCCCACTGAAGCTTTCTTT.

The DNA of the CDR3 is TGTGCCAGCAGAGTTGGCGGGAGCGGGCTCAATGAGCAGTTCTTC. Translation: CASRVGGSGLNEQFF. The gene calls are TRBV28 and TRBJ2-1; 7 bases are shared with TRBD2. CDR3 size: 15 residues. CDR1 is MDHEN and CDR2 is SYDVKM in the germline V gene. V dropped 6 bases and J dropped 6; count of bases not matched to a gene: 11.

The gene calls are TRBV14 and TRBJ2-1; D may be TRBD1 (6 bases). The CDR3 sequence is 15 residues long. Germline V lookup: CDR1 SGHDN, CDR2 FVKESK. V was trimmed by 3 bases and J by 7 bases, leaving 16 bases between them. The CDR3 reads CASSHGQKLRNEQFF. CDR3 nucleotides: TGTGCCAGCAGCCACGGACAGAAACTACGAAATGAGCAGTTCTTC.

Notes on this clone: This may arise from a read error, as a much more abundant clone is one base away. CDR3 in amino acids: CASSVQGYSNQPQHF. CDR3 DNA: TGTGCCAGCAGCGTACAGGGGTATAGCAATCAGCCCCAGCATTTT. The genes are TRBV4-2 and TRBJ1-5, with 7 bases lining up with TRBD1. Trimming took 5 bases from V and 0 from J; bases not matched to a gene: 4. The CDR3 loop spans 15 amino acids. The V gene's germline CDR1 is LGHNA and CDR2 YNFKEQ.

This chain connects TRBV6-5 to TRBJ1-6; D perhaps matches TRBD1 (5 bases). In germline, CDR1 is MNHEY, CDR2 SVGAGI. Trimming pared 2 bases from V and 10 bases from J, leaving 12 bases between. The CDR3 loop spans 14 amino acids. CDR3 loop: CASSYDSAGSPLHF. The CDR3 nucleotides read TGTGCCAGCAGTTACGACAGTGCGGGATCACCCCTCCACTTT.

V is TRBV18 and J is TRBJ2-7, with D possibly matching TRBD2 (6 bases). The CDR3 covers 15 residues. Trimming took 2 bases from V and 3 from J, leaving 14 bases between them. The germline V gene encodes CDR1 KGHSH and CDR2 LQKENI. In DNA form, the CDR3 reads TGTGCCAGCTCACCAGGGCCGGGAGTAGTCTACGAGCAGTACTTC. It translates to CASSPGPGVVYEQYF.

The gene calls are TRBV27 and TRBJ1-1; tentatively, D is TRBD1 (5 bases). The germline CDR1 and CDR2 sequences are MNHEY and SMNVEV (reference sequence). The CDR3 covers 16 residues. Trimming pared 1 base from V and 1 base from J, leaving 13 bases between. The CDR3 spells CASSLFFSGWNTEAFF. In DNA form, the CDR3 reads TGTGCCAGCAGTTTATTTTTTTCAGGGTGGAACACTGAAGCTTTCTTT.

The chain carries TRBV5-6 and TRBJ1-3; no clear D. CDR1 is SGHDT and CDR2 is YYEEEE in the germline V gene. The CDR3 totals 11 residues. Trimming took off 4 bases at V and 9 bases at J, with 8 bases between the two ends. The CDR3 DNA reads TGTGCCAGCAGCCGCCGGGGCACCATATATTTT. The encoded protein is CASSRRGTIYF.

This clone has just one count. The gene calls are TRBV6-6 and TRBJ1-5; D is undetermined. Trimming shortened V by 6 bases and J by 4 bases, and 4 bases separated the two germline ends. The CDR3 spans 11 residues. Germline assignment: CDR1 MNHNY and CDR2 SVGAGI (reference sequence). Here the CDR3 DNA reads TGTGCCAGCAGCCAAAATCAGCCCCAGCATTTT. This encodes CASSQNQPQHF.

The chain employs TRBV7-2 and TRBJ2-2; D is undetermined. The CDR3 is 16 residues long. The germline V gene has CDR1 SGHTA and CDR2 FQGNSA. Trimming shortened V by 2 bases and J by 7 bases, and 17 bases separated the two germline ends. The CDR3, as DNA: TGTGCCAGCAGCTTATCCCTCGCGGCTCCCGTCGGGGAGCTGTTTTTT. This translates into CASSLSLAAPVGELFF.

The genes are TRBV7-2 and TRBJ1-6; TRBD1 aligns across 7 bases. The germline gives CDR1 SGHTA, CDR2 FQGNSA. The V gene end was trimmed by 5 bases and the J gene end by 10 bases; junction bases not matched to a gene: 14. The CDR3 sequence is 16 residues long. The CDR3 bases are TGTGCCAGCAGCCGCCTCGAGACAGGGTCTAGCTCACCCCTCCACTTT. Protein: CASSRLETGSSSPLHF. Combining the CDR3 with reference TRBV7-2 and TRBJ1-6 gives the whole variable domain GAGVSQSPSNKVTEKGKDVELRCDPISGHTALYWYRQSLGQGLEFLIYFQGNSAPDKSGLPSDRFSAERTGGSVSTLTIQRTQQEDSAVYLCASSRLETGSSSPLHFGNGTRLTVT.

This sequence joins TRBV5-4 and TRBJ2-7; 7 bases map to TRBD1. The CDR3 covers 14 residues. With V trimmed by 4 bases and J by 0 bases, 4 bases remained unmatched. Germline assignment: CDR1 SGHNT and CDR2 YYREEE (reference sequence). The CDR3 sequence is CASSVDRSSYEQYF. The CDR3 DNA reads TGTGCCAGCAGCGTGGACAGGTCCTCCTACGAGCAGTACTTC. Full variable domain (outside the CDR3, taken from reference TRBV5-4 and TRBJ2-7): ETGVTQSPTHLIKTRGQQVTLRCSSQSGHNTVSWYQQALGQGPQFIFQYYREEENGRGNFPPRFSGLQFPNYSSELNVNALELDDSALYLCASSVDRSSYEQYFGPGTRLTVT.

The gene calls are TRBV4-3 and TRBJ1-2, with a weak D call TRBD1 (5 bases). Germline V gives CDR1 LGHNA, CDR2 YSLEER. Trimming shortened V by 0 bases and J by 8 bases, and 19 bases separated the two germline ends. This CDR3 comprises 16 residues. CDR3 amino acids: CASSQDPRVHPSGYTF. DNA for the CDR3: TGCGCCAGCAGCCAAGACCCCAGGGTCCACCCTTCGGGCTACACCTTC.

This clone has a single count. This CDR3 is CASSQWGYEQYF. The CDR3 nucleotides are TGTGCCAGCAGCCAGTGGGGCTACGAGCAGTACTTC. The gene calls are TRBV7-2 and TRBJ2-7; D not certain. This CDR3 has 12 amino acids. Germline lookup yields CDR1 SGHTA and CDR2 FQGNSA. The germline V and J ends were trimmed by 5 bases and 3 bases, with 8 bases remaining between them.

The DNA for the CDR3 is TGTGCCAGCAGCTTAACTTCAGGGCGCGAGCAGTACTTC. This gives the protein CASSLTSGREQYF. The chain couples TRBV7-3 to TRBJ2-7, with D maybe TRBD1 (5 bases). Looked up from germline, CDR1 is SGHTA and CDR2 is FQGTGA. The CDR3 sequence is 13 residues long. The V end lost 0 bases, the J end lost 6 bases, and 9 bases lay between the germline ends.

The chain joins TRBV19 to TRBJ1-3, with 7 nucleotides matching TRBD1. The CDR3 runs 12 residues. From germline, CDR1 is LNHDA and CDR2 SQIVND (reference sequence). V gave up 11 bases and J gave up 4 bases; unmatched junction bases: 5. CDR3 DNA: TGTGCCGCACAGGGGAGAGGAAACACCATATATTTT. Protein sequence: CAAQGRGNTIYF.

The chain recombines TRBV7-2 with TRBJ2-1, with a tentative D call TRBD2 (5 bases). This CDR3 spans 17 amino acids. The V gene lost 2 bases and the J gene lost 4 bases, with 18 bases spanning the gap. The germline gives CDR1 SGHTA, CDR2 FQGNSA. CDR3 sequence (DNA): TGTGCCAGCAGCTTAACCGGGAATCCCATTTCGTACAATGAGCAGTTCTTC. Protein: CASSLTGNPISYNEQFF.